These 5 T cell receptor beta chains were sequenced from one sample in a study of blood T cell repertoires in COVID-19. The assay was immunoSEQ multiplex PCR, and TCRdb's table has in-frame clones only and misses some. This table holds some 250,000 clones, approximately 90% found once. Sequenced sample: peripheral blood. The receptors derive from a man between 25 and 39 years old who had recovered from COVID-19.

The chain joins TRBV6-5 to TRBJ1-3, with TRBD1 as a possible D gene (5 bases). This CDR3 is 15 amino acids long. The V end lost 7 bases, the J end lost 1 base, and 14 bases lay between the germline ends. The germline V gene encodes CDR1 MNHEY and CDR2 SVGAGI. The CDR3 bases are TGTGCCAGCATTCACAGGCGCCAATCTGGAAACACCATATATTTT. Its translation is CASIHRRQSGNTIYF.

The chain combines TRBV25-1 with TRBJ1-6, with 8 bases matching TRBD1. Germline V gives CDR1 MGHDK, CDR2 SYGVNS. The CDR3 consists of 14 residues. Trimming at V came to 8 bases and at J to 6 bases, leaving 6 bases not matched to a gene. CDR3 in DNA: TGTGCCAGCTGGACAGGGTTTGGTAATTCACCCCTCCACTTT. Its translation is CASWTGFGNSPLHF.

This chain joins TRBV7-6 and TRBJ1-6; 11 positions agree with TRBD1. The CDR3 spans 15 residues. V lost 4 bases to trimming and J lost 8 bases; unmatched junction nucleotides: 4. Per germline, CDR1 SGHVS and CDR2 FNYEAQ. Written as DNA, the CDR3 is TGTGCCAGCAGCTCGGACAGGGGGCCTCATTCACCCCTCCACTTT. As protein: CASSSDRGPHSPLHF.

The genes are TRBV6-6 and TRBJ1-3; TRBD1 matches 7 bases. The ends lost 6 bases at V and 4 bases at J; junction bases unmatched: 9. CDR3 length: 15 amino acids. The germline V gene has CDR1 MNHNY and CDR2 SVGAGI (reference sequence). CDR3 sequence (DNA): TGTGCCAGCAGCCCTTTAGACAGGGTAGGAAACACCATATATTTT. The encoded protein is CASSPLDRVGNTIYF.

The chain recombines TRBV6-6 with TRBJ1-3; D ambiguous. CDR1 MNHNY and CDR2 SVGAGI come from the germline V gene (reference sequence). Trimming took off 6 bases at V and 4 bases at J, with 16 bases between the two ends. The CDR3 runs 15 residues. CDR3: CASSGSRAPGNTIYF. The CDR3 bases are TGTGCCAGCAGCGGGAGTAGGGCTCCGGGAAACACCATATATTTT.